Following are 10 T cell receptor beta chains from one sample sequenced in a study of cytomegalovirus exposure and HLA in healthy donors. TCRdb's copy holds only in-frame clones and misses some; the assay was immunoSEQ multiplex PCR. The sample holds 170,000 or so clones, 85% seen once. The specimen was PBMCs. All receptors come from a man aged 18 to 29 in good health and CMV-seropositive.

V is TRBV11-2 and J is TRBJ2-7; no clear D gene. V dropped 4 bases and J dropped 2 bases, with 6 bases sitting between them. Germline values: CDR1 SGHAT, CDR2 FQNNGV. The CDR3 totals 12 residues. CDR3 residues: CASSSLAYEQYF. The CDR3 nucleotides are TGTGCCAGCAGCTCCCTAGCCTACGAGCAGTACTTC.

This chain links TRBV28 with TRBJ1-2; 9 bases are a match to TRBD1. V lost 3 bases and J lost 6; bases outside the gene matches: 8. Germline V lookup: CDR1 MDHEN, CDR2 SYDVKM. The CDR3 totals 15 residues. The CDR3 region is CASSFLETGGNGYTF. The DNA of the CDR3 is TGTGCCAGCAGTTTCTTAGAGACAGGGGGAAATGGCTACACCTTC.

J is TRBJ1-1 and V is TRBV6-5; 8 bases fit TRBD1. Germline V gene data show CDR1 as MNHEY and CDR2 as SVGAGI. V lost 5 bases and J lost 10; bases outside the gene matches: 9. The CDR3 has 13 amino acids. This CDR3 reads CASSTRTGFTAFF. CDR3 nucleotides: TGTGCCAGCAGTACACGGACAGGGTTCACAGCTTTCTTT.

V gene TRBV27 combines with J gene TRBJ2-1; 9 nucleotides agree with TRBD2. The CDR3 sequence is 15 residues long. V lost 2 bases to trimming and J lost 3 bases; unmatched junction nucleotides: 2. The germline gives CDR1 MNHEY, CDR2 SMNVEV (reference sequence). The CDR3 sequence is CASSLAGGLYNEQFF. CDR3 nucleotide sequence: TGTGCCAGCAGTTTAGCGGGAGGGCTCTACAATGAGCAGTTCTTC.

The chain's CDR3 is CASSLTGYTGELFF. The CDR3 bases are TGCGCCAGCAGCTTAACAGGGTACACCGGGGAGCTGTTTTTT. The rearrangement links TRBV5-1 to TRBJ2-2, with D possibly TRBD1 on 6 matching bases. Trimming cost V 2 bases and J 3 bases, with 8 bases left between them. This CDR3 spans 14 amino acids. The germline V gene has CDR1 SGHRS and CDR2 YFSETQ. The variable domain in full, with the rest retrieved from reference TRBV5-1 and TRBJ2-2, is KAGVTQTPRYLIKTRGQQVTLSCSPISGHRSVSWYQQTPGQGLQFLFEYFSETQRNKGNFPGRFSGRQFSNSRSEMNVSTLELGDSALYLCASSLTGYTGELFFGEGSRLTVL.

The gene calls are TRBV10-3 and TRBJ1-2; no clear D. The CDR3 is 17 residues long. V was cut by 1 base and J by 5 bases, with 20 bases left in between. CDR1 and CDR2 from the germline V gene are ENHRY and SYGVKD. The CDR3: CAISEFRDVSVRYGYTF. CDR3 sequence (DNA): TGTGCCATCAGTGAGTTCCGGGATGTCTCCGTCCGGTATGGCTACACCTTC.

The chain's CDR3 is CASGTSGLNEQFF. CDR3 nucleotides: TGTGCCAGCGGGACTAGCGGCCTCAATGAGCAGTTCTTC. V usage is TRBV27 and J usage is TRBJ2-1, with TRBD2 identical over 11 bases. V was clipped by 8 bases and J by 6 bases; unmatched bases: 3. CDR1 MNHEY and CDR2 SMNVEV come from the germline V gene (reference sequence). The CDR3 totals 13 residues.

This CDR3 reads CASSLERGAGYEQYF. CDR3 nucleotide sequence: TGTGCCAGCAGCTTAGAAAGAGGAGCGGGGTACGAGCAGTACTTC. V and J are TRBV7-2 and TRBJ2-7; 7 bases line up with TRBD2. The CDR3 consists of 15 residues. Germline-derived CDR1 and CDR2 are SGHTA and FQGNSA. V lost 1 base, J lost 4 bases, and 7 bases stayed unmatched.

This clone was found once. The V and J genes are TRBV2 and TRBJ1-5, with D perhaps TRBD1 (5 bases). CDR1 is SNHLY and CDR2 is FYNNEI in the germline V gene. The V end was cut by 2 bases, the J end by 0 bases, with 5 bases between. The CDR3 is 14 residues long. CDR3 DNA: TGTGCCAGCAGTGAACAGGGTAGCAATCAGCCCCAGCATTTT. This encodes CASSEQGSNQPQHF.

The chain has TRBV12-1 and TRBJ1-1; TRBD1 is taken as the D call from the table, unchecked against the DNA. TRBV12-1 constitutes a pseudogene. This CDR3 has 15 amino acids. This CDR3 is CASRLPGTDNTEAFF. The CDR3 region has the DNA TGTGCCAGCAGGCTGCCCGGGACAGATAACACTGAAGCTTTCTTT.